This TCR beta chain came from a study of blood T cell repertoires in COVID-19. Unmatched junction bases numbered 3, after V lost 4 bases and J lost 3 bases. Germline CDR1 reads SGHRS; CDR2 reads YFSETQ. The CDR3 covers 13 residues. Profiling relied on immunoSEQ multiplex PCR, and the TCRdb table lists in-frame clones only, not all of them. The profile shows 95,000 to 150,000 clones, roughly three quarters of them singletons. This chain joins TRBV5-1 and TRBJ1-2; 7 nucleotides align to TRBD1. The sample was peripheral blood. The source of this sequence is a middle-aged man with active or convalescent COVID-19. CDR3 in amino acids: CASSHGTDYGYTF. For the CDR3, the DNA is TGCGCCAGCAGCCATGGGACAGACTATGGCTACACCTTC.